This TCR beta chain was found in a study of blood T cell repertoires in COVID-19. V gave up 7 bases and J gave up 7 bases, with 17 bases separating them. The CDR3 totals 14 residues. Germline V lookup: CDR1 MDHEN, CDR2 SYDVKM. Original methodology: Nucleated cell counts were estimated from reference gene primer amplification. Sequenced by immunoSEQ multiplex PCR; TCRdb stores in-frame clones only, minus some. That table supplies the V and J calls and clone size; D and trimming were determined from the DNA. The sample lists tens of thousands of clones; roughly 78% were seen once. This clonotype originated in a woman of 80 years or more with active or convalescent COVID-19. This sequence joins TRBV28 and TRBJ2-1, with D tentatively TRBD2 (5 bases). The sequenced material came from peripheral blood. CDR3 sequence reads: CASIGRSSGNEQFF. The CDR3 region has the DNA TGTGCCAGCATTGGCCGAAGCTCGGGAAATGAGCAGTTCTTC.